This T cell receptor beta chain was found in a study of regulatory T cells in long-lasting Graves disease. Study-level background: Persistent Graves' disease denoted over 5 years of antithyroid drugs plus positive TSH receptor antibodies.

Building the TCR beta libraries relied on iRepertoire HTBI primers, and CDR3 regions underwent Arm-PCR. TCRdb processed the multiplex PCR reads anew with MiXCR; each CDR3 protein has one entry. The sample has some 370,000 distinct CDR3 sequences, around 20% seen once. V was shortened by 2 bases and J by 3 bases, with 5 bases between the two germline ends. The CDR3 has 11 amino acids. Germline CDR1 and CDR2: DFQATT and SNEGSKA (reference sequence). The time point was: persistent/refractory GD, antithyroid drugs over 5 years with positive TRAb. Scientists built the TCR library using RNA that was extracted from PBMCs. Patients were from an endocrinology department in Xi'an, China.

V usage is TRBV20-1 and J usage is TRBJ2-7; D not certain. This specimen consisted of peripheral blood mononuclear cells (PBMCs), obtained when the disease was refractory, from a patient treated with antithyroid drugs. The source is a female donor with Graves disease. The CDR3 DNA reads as TGCAGTGCTAGATTCCGCTACGAGCAGTACTTC. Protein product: CSARFRYEQYF.